This entry features one TCR beta chain sequence. Its antigen is not identified. Assay used: immunoSEQ multiplex PCR; TCRdb lists only in-frame clones, some missing. Of about 1.1 million clones listed, about 80% are singletons. The data originate from a study of shared clonotypes between healthy human individuals. Across the study: CD4 naive and CD4 memory each took three plates per donor, while CD8 naive took two and CD8 memory one. Study outcomes and limitations: Clonotype sharing among donors, it was expected, would be affected by sequencing depth. The study's rarefaction showed incomplete sorted-subset sequencing despite large depth. A few donors had around 5.5% of their naive CD4 clonotypes in common.

Per germline, CDR1 SGHAT and CDR2 FQNNGV. This CDR3 comprises 15 residues. V was pared by 5 bases and J by 6 bases, with 11 bases of the junction left unmatched. V and J are TRBV11-2 and TRBJ1-1; 8 positions agree with TRBD1. The specimen was memory CD4+ T cells from PBMCs. Sample subset: CD45RA-negative fraction. The source is a man aged 18-30 years in good health. Some clones in this sample may be carry-over from other donors' samples. The CDR3 protein is CASSPTGQAGAEAFF. The CDR3 DNA sequence: TGTGCCAGCAGCCCTACGGGACAGGCAGGCGCTGAAGCTTTCTTT.